This TCR beta chain was retrieved from a study of blood T cells in healthy people across ages. The CDR3 runs to 15 residues. Trimming cost V 4 bases and J 4 bases; bases outside gene matches: 6. Germline loops: CDR1 SGHRS, CDR2 YFSETQ. Primers used in a second PCR of about 6 to 11 cycles were a sample-barcoded 5' primer and a J-beta primer mix. The study obtained at least 3 million CDR3-containing paired-end reads from every sample. MiXCR, run by TCRdb on the 5' RACE reads, gives a single entry per CDR3 protein. The sample includes 550,000 to 800,000 distinct CDR3 sequences, roughly 20% of them seen just once. Study findings and constraints: Significant beta diversity loss was already apparent by age approximately 36, declining roughly linearly. The unsorted PBMCs prevented any conclusive comparison of naive versus antigen-experienced cells. There was a strong correlation between TCR beta diversity and naive T cell percentage.

As regards this clonotype: Its target is unknown.

The V gene is TRBV5-1, the J gene TRBJ2-2, with 8 bases aligning to TRBD2. This TCR was sampled from a man in his 70s in good health. The sequenced material came from blood. CDR3 bases: TGCGCCAGCAGCCTAAGCGGGAGTGCCACCGGGGAGCTGTTTTTT. Protein product: CASSLSGSATGELFF.